A selection of T cell receptor beta chains follows, all from one sample in a study of CD8+ T cells in alopecia areata. Only in-frame clones appear in the TCRdb table, and some are missing; sequencing was by immunoSEQ multiplex PCR. Among around 190,000 clones listed, around 65% were seen once. The specimen comprised CD4+ T cells sorted from blood, sampled at week 4, from a patient treated with tofacitinib. These receptors were taken from a human donor with alopecia areata. CDR3s leave out the opening cysteine and the closing phenylalanine or tryptophan.

j_gene: TRBJ1-2; v_gene: TRBV6-5; CDR3aa: ASSSGVGSYDGYT
j_gene: TRBJ2-1; v_gene: TRBV10-2; CDR3aa: ASRTTSGGASYNEQF
j_gene: TRBJ2-6; v_gene: TRBV9; CDR3aa: ASSVAGSGGSGANVLT
j_gene: TRBJ1-5; v_gene: TRBV12-5; CDR3aa: ASGPRQPQH
j_gene: TRBJ1-1; v_gene: TRBV29-1; CDR3aa: SVEVGGTSNTEAF
j_gene: TRBJ1-6; v_gene: TRBV5-4; CDR3aa: ASSLFVGTGDSPLH
j_gene: TRBJ1-1; v_gene: TRBV29-1; CDR3aa: SVAVPRRELGTEAF
j_gene: TRBJ1-1; v_gene: TRBV7-2; CDR3aa: ASLTGLNTEAF
j_gene: TRBJ1-2; v_gene: TRBV9; CDR3aa: ASSRGHTTGYGYT
j_gene: TRBJ2-7; v_gene: TRBV29-1; CDR3aa: SAGQAYEQY
j_gene: TRBJ2-5; v_gene: TRBV9; CDR3aa: ASSVFSQGAGETQY
j_gene: TRBJ2-7; v_gene: TRBV7-9; CDR3aa: ASSQGQGINEQY
j_gene: TRBJ2-1; v_gene: TRBV5-6; CDR3aa: ASSYDSYNEQF
j_gene: TRBJ2-3; v_gene: TRBV2; CDR3aa: ASRVRTSADTQY
j_gene: TRBJ2-3; v_gene: TRBV5-1; CDR3aa: ASSRVAGASGDTQY
j_gene: TRBJ1-5; v_gene: TRBV5-1; CDR3aa: ASSLEGRGQPQH
j_gene: TRBJ2-6; v_gene: TRBV10-3; CDR3aa: AISALPGLAMSGANVLT
j_gene: TRBJ1-1; v_gene: TRBV5-1; CDR3aa: ASSLEAARWSEAF
j_gene: TRBJ1-5; v_gene: TRBV4-3; CDR3aa: ASSQGGGLANQPQH
j_gene: TRBJ2-1; v_gene: TRBV10-2; CDR3aa: ASSEPGLAFNEQF
j_gene: TRBJ1-4; v_gene: TRBV5-7; CDR3aa: ASSLVWKSEKLF
j_gene: TRBJ1-1; v_gene: TRBV29-1; CDR3aa: SVAEWGANTEAF
j_gene: TRBJ2-7; v_gene: TRBV23-1; CDR3aa: ASSRRPNPRRSYEQY
j_gene: TRBJ1-5; v_gene: TRBV7-2; CDR3aa: ASSSRQGAGQPQH
j_gene: TRBJ2-5; v_gene: TRBV6-1; CDR3aa: ATTVWETQY
j_gene: TRBJ1-6; v_gene: TRBV27; CDR3aa: ARPGLLPSSPLH
j_gene: TRBJ2-7; v_gene: TRBV18; CDR3aa: ASSPLLSSYEQY